This TCR beta chain was sequenced for a study of cytomegalovirus exposure and HLA in healthy donors. About the research overall: From donors who were HLA-typed, an early data release held around 80 million unique TCRs. Ancestry clustering placed 81% of several hundred genotyped donors in the Caucasian-associated cluster. Study observations and caveats: Some TCR beta chains (164 of them) were listed as cytomegalovirus-associated. Among donors in an Asian-associated ancestry cluster, a later analysis reportedly found fewer N-insertions than the roughly 680-donor mean.

This clone was seen more than once but under ten times. What it binds is unknown. Researchers ran the PCR with 60 Vbeta and 13 Jbeta primers. The method was immunoSEQ multiplex PCR; TCRdb's version includes in-frame clones alone and lacks a portion of them. Here the sample spans 150,000 to 200,000 clones, approximately 76% being singletons. The CDR3 runs 16 residues. Germline assignment: CDR1 SGHTA and CDR2 FQGNSA. Trimming took off 2 bases at V and 4 bases at J, with 15 bases between the two ends. The TCR originated in a young woman in good health and CMV-seropositive. The material sequenced was PBMCs. The gene calls are TRBV7-2 and TRBJ1-5; D may be TRBD1 (5 bases). The CDR3 loop reads CASSLSFRATNQPQHF. Here the CDR3 DNA reads TGTGCCAGCAGCTTATCGTTCAGGGCCACTAATCAGCCCCAGCATTTT. Looking up the rest from reference TRBV7-2 and TRBJ1-5 gives the full variable domain: GAGVSQSPSNKVTEKGKDVELRCDPISGHTALYWYRQSLGQGLEFLIYFQGNSAPDKSGLPSDRFSAERTGGSVSTLTIQRTQQEDSAVYLCASSLSFRATNQPQHFGDGTRLSIL.